The TCR beta chain described here comes from a study of OX40 agonist ivuxolimab in advanced cancers. Findings of the study overall: There was clonal expansion of CD4+ and CD8+ blood T cells by week 6 at 0.1 to 3.0 mg/kg.

This clone was detected only once. What it recognizes is unknown. Using immunoSEQ multiplex PCR, the repertoire was profiled, and TCRdb retains in-frame clones only, with some absent. Counted here are tens of thousands of clones, about 89% occurring once; the ten biggest clones make up over 15%. This clonotype was sampled from an adult with an advanced solid tumor such as melanoma, head and neck, liver or kidney cancer. The sequencing used CD4+ or CD8+ T cells sorted from blood, collected in a trial of the OX40 agonist ivuxolimab.

The CDR3 is CATEGPTGELFF. The DNA for the CDR3 is TGTGCCACCGAAGGGCCCACCGGGGAGCTGTTTTTT. This rearrangement joins TRBV9 to TRBJ2-2; D remains ambiguous. The V gene's germline CDR1 is SGDLS and CDR2 YYNGEE. The V and J ends lost 9 bases and 4 bases respectively, with 10 bases between them. The CDR3 has 12 amino acids. Together with reference TRBV9 and TRBJ2-2, the CDR3 gives the full variable domain: DSGVTQTPKHLITATGQRVTLRCSPRSGDLSVYWYQQSLDQGLQFLIQYYNGEERAKGNILERFSAQQFPDLHSELNLSSLELGDSALYFCATEGPTGELFFGEGSRLTVL.